These 23 T cell receptor beta chains originate from one sample sequenced in a study of CXCR3-negative and CXCR3-positive naive CD8 T cells. Study-level points and caveats: Naive cells that were CXCR3-positive had more hydrophobic TRB CDR3s (compared with CXCR3-negative naive cells).

These receptors lack a known antigen. 5' RACE with UMI labels generated the TRB cDNA libraries. TCRdb reprocessed the 5' RACE reads, keeping one entry per CDR3 protein, no DNA. The sample table sets out about 60,000 distinct CDR3 sequences. Sequencing was done on a sample of naive CXCR3+ CD8+ T cells from blood. The subset is: CD45RO-CCR7+CD27+CD95- naive CD8+ T cells expressing CXCR3 (TNR3+). These receptor sequences come from a human donor in good health. Some clones in this sample may be carry-over from other donors' samples.

The chain employs TRBV6-6 and TRBJ2-5; TCRdb lists TRBD2, though no DNA is available to test this call. CDR1 is MNHNY and CDR2 is SVGAGI in the germline V gene (reference sequence). This CDR3 region has 14 residues. Here the CDR3 reads CASSYLAGKETQYF.

The chain combines TRBV7-6 with TRBJ2-3; TCRdb names TRBD2, which stays unverified in the absence of DNA. The CDR3 runs 16 residues. Germline CDR1 and CDR2: SGHVS and FNYEAQ. Here the CDR3 reads CASSLWASGGSDTQYF.

The chain employs TRBV6-2 or TRBV6-3 and TRBJ1-5; TCRdb selects TRBD1, and the lack of DNA leaves this call unchecked. Germline CDR1 and CDR2: MNHEY and SVGEGT. The CDR3 contains 15 residues. Here the CDR3 reads CAARQGAYSNQPQHF.

V and J are TRBV28 and TRBJ1-1; the TCRdb call, TRBD1, lacks DNA for checking. This CDR3 has 15 amino acids. Looked up from germline, CDR1 is MDHEN and CDR2 is SYDVKM. CDR3 loop: CASIQGPSENTEAFF.

Here the CDR3 reads CASINGGRDGYTF. The J gene is TRBJ1-2, the V gene TRBV6-6; TCRdb designates TRBD1, a call that cannot be tested without DNA. This CDR3 has 13 residues. Germline values: CDR1 MNHNY, CDR2 SVGAGI (reference sequence).

The genes are TRBV19 and TRBJ2-2; there is no DNA to check the TCRdb D call of TRBD1. Germline assignment: CDR1 LNHDA and CDR2 SQIVND (reference sequence). This CDR3 has 16 amino acids. The CDR3 loop reads CASSQPGQGNTGELFF.

The J gene is TRBJ2-1, the V gene TRBV20-1; there is no DNA to check the TCRdb D call of TRBD1. Looked up from germline, CDR1 is DFQATT and CDR2 is SNEGSKA (reference sequence). The CDR3 contains 12 residues. CDR3 region: CSARGKGNEQFF.

V gene TRBV25-1 combines with J gene TRBJ2-7; the TRBD2 assignment by TCRdb is unverifiable without DNA. This CDR3 is built from 16 residues. CDR1 and CDR2 (germline): MGHDK, SYGVNS. CDR3 protein: CASSDIRETYLYEQYF.

The chain has TRBV28 and TRBJ2-2. Germline assignment: CDR1 MDHEN and CDR2 SYDVKM. The CDR3 has 13 residues. The CDR3: CASSLFMSGELFF.

The rearrangement uses TRBV4-1 and TRBJ2-3; with no DNA, the TCRdb D assignment of TRBD2 cannot be verified. Germline-derived CDR1 and CDR2 are MGHRA and YSYEKL. The CDR3 is 16 residues long. The CDR3 is CASSQKLADYTDTQYF.

This chain joins TRBV9 and TRBJ1-1. Per germline, CDR1 SGDLS and CDR2 YYNGEE. This CDR3 spans 13 amino acids. CDR3 in amino acids: CASSVELNTEAFF.

This chain connects TRBV6-2 or TRBV6-3 to TRBJ2-2; TCRdb returns TRBD2, unconfirmable since there is no DNA. CDR3 length equals 19 residues. Germline V gene sequence: CDR1 MNHEY, CDR2 SVGEGT. This CDR3 is CASTPPAGLHLANTGELFF.

This chain links TRBV6-5 with TRBJ2-7; TCRdb picks TRBD1, but there is no DNA to check that call. CDR1 is MNHEY, CDR2 SVGAGI, per germline. This CDR3 is 15 amino acids long. The CDR3 sequence is CASSYGTVSSYEQYF.

The chain joins TRBV29-1 to TRBJ2-7; TCRdb's D call of TRBD1 is untestable without DNA. The CDR3 consists of 15 residues. Germline V gene lookup returns CDR1 SQVTM and CDR2 ANQGSEA. The CDR3 loop is CSVEELGTEAYEQYF.

The gene calls are TRBV29-1 and TRBJ2-5. The CDR3 is made up of 13 amino acids. Germline V gives CDR1 SQVTM, CDR2 ANQGSEA. The chain's CDR3 is CSVMSPNQETQYF.

The gene calls are TRBV5-6 and TRBJ2-1; lacking DNA, the TRBD2 call made by TCRdb goes unchecked. The CDR3 is 16 amino acids. Germline V gene sequence: CDR1 SGHDT, CDR2 YYEEEE. The CDR3 protein is CASSLGGGMAYNEQFF.

V and J are TRBV5-1 and TRBJ2-5; TCRdb selects TRBD1, and the lack of DNA leaves this call unchecked. Germline CDR1 is SGHRS and CDR2 is YFSETQ. There are 13 residues in the CDR3. The CDR3 loop reads CASSDGRGETQYF.

V and J are TRBV4-3 and TRBJ1-4; TCRdb designates TRBD1, a call that cannot be tested without DNA. The CDR3 is made up of 16 amino acids. Germline values: CDR1 LGHNA, CDR2 YSLEER. The CDR3 spells CASSPGEGTLAEKLFF.

The chain uses TRBV7-2 and TRBJ2-2; lacking DNA, the TRBD1 call made by TCRdb goes unchecked. Per the germline V gene, CDR1 is SGHTA and CDR2 is FQGNSA. The CDR3 contains 13 residues. The CDR3 here is CASSFRGTGELFF.

The chain couples TRBV4-1 to TRBJ2-4; TCRdb indicates TRBD1, and absent DNA this call remains unverified. The CDR3 runs 17 residues. Per germline, CDR1 MGHRA and CDR2 YSYEKL. The CDR3 loop reads CASSEQPGQGMKNIQYF.

This chain joins TRBV6-6 and TRBJ2-2; TCRdb's D call of TRBD1 is untestable without DNA. Per the germline V gene, CDR1 is MNHNY and CDR2 is SVGAGI (reference sequence). The CDR3 is 18 residues long. CDR3 sequence: CASSYSYPGQVNTGELFF.

This sequence joins TRBV7-2 and TRBJ2-1; TCRdb's D gene call, TRBD1, goes unchecked for lack of DNA. Germline-derived CDR1 and CDR2 are SGHTA and FQGNSA. This CDR3 comprises 15 residues. The CDR3 region is CASSGDRETYNEQFF.

The chain is built from TRBV27 and TRBJ2-1; the TCRdb call, TRBD2, lacks DNA for checking. Germline V gene lookup returns CDR1 MNHEY and CDR2 SMNVEV (reference sequence). The CDR3 spans 14 residues. The CDR3: CASGGTSGYNEQFF.